Each of the 21 T cell receptor beta chains below was sequenced from the same sample in a study of cytomegalovirus exposure and HLA in healthy donors. Method: immunoSEQ multiplex PCR; TCRdb's copy keeps in-frame clones and lacks some. There are 160,000 or so clones in the sample; approximately 86% occur only once, and around 2.4% lies in the top ten. What was sequenced was PBMCs. The receptors were sampled from a man between 25 and 39 years old in good health and CMV-seropositive.

The genes are TRBV7-2 and TRBJ2-1; 8 bases map to TRBD2. This CDR3 has 13 residues. The V and J ends lost 8 bases and 7 bases, in that order; junction bases with no gene match: 7. From germline, CDR1 is SGHTA and CDR2 FQGNSA. The CDR3 DNA is TGTGCCAGCCAGCGGGGGCCGGGAAATGAGCAGTTCTTC. This sequence encodes CASQRGPGNEQFF.

The sample holds one count of this clone. The CDR3 reads CASSQSPTNEKLFF. Here the CDR3 DNA reads TGTGCCAGCAGCCAGTCCCCTACTAATGAAAAACTGTTTTTT. V usage is TRBV7-9 and J usage is TRBJ1-4; D gene ambiguous. Germline V CDR1 and CDR2: SEHNR, FQNEAQ (reference sequence). The CDR3 spans 14 residues. The V end was cut by 5 bases, the J end by 2 bases, with 9 bases between. The complete variable domain, with remaining parts taken from reference TRBV7-9 and TRBJ1-4, reads DTGVSQNPRHKITKRGQNVTFRCDPISEHNRLYWYRQTLGQGPEFLTYFQNEAQLEKSRLLSDRFSAERPKGSFSTLEIQRTEQGDSAMYLCASSQSPTNEKLFFGSGTQLSVL.

The gene calls are TRBV6-8 and TRBJ2-1, with 13 bases aligning to TRBD2. The CDR3 loop spans 16 amino acids. From germline, CDR1 is MNHGY and CDR2 SAAAGT. V lost 7 bases to trimming and J lost 5 bases; unmatched junction nucleotides: 8. The CDR3 nucleotides are TGTGCCAGCACCCGGACTAGCGGGGGCATCAACAATGAGCAGTTCTTC. Its protein product is CASTRTSGGINNEQFF.

This rearrangement joins TRBV30 to TRBJ1-5, with D perhaps TRBD1 (6 bases). The germline V and J ends were trimmed by 5 bases and 2 bases, with 19 bases remaining between them. The CDR3 has 16 residues. Germline lookup yields CDR1 GTSNPN and CDR2 SVGIG (reference sequence). The CDR3 loop is CAWRRPQGLGNQPQHF. The DNA of the CDR3 is TGTGCCTGGCGCCGGCCCCAGGGGCTTGGCAATCAGCCCCAGCATTTT.

The CDR3 DNA is TGTGCCAGCAGCTTAGGAGGTGGGACAGACGTAACCTACGAGCAGTACTTC. Translating gives CASSLGGGTDVTYEQYF. The gene calls are TRBV7-8 and TRBJ2-7; TRBD1 agrees at 7 bases. Germline CDR1 is SGHVS and CDR2 is FQNEAQ. Trimming took 1 base from V and 2 from J; bases not matched to a gene: 11. This CDR3 spans 17 amino acids.

The J gene is TRBJ2-7, the V gene TRBV5-1, with 9 bases fitting TRBD1. V was clipped by 7 bases and J by 5 bases; unmatched bases: 10. This CDR3 contains 14 residues. Germline V CDR1 and CDR2: SGHRS, YFSETQ. The CDR3, as DNA: TGCGCCAGCGGCCCCGGGACAGGGATAAACGAGCAGTACTTC. It codes for CASGPGTGINEQYF.

The chain is built from TRBV29-1 and TRBJ2-3, with TRBD2 matching 11 bases. Losses at the gene ends were 7 bases for V and 5 bases for J; bases not matched to a gene: 8. This CDR3 spans 14 amino acids. Germline V gene data show CDR1 as SQVTM and CDR2 as ANQGSEA. The CDR3 DNA sequence: TGCAGCGGCATAGCGGGGGGGTATGGAGATACGCAGTATTTT. Translated, it gives CSGIAGGYGDTQYF.

The chain uses TRBV2 and TRBJ2-7; 9 bases fit TRBD1. Germline values: CDR1 SNHLY, CDR2 FYNNEI. This CDR3 contains 14 residues. V shed 10 bases, J shed 4 bases, and the junction held 11 bases outside the gene matches. The CDR3 is CATLSGTGLYEQYF. CDR3 DNA sequence: TGTGCCACCTTGTCCGGGACAGGGCTGTACGAGCAGTACTTC.

J is TRBJ2-1 and V is TRBV7-2; a possible D gene is TRBD2 (5 bases). Germline CDR1 reads SGHTA; CDR2 reads FQGNSA. V was pared by 0 bases and J by 0 bases, with 6 bases between. The CDR3 is 15 amino acids. CDR3 nucleotide sequence: TGTGCCAGCAGCTTAGCTCGGGACTCCTACAATGAGCAGTTCTTC. This encodes CASSLARDSYNEQFF.

V is TRBV7-6 and J is TRBJ2-1, with D tentatively TRBD2 (7 bases). Germline CDR1 and CDR2: SGHVS and FNYEAQ. V lost 5 bases and J lost 0, with 20 bases in between. This CDR3 spans 18 amino acids. CDR3: CASSPYSGGTSSYNEQFF. As DNA, the CDR3 is TGTGCCAGCAGCCCCTATTCGGGGGGCACGAGCTCCTACAATGAGCAGTTCTTC.

The rearrangement joins TRBV6-4 to TRBJ2-1, with 8 bases lining up with TRBD2. The V gene end was trimmed by 0 bases and the J gene end by 8 bases; junction bases not matched to a gene: 6. The V gene's germline CDR1 is MRHNA and CDR2 SNTAGT. This CDR3 has 15 residues. In DNA, the CDR3 is TGTGCCAGCAGTGACTCGCGGGGGGCTGGGGATGAGCAGTTCTTC. Amino acids: CASSDSRGAGDEQFF.

The chain employs TRBV4-3 and TRBJ2-7, with D hard to call. The CDR3 contains 15 residues. Germline-derived CDR1 and CDR2 are LGHNA and YSLEER. Trimming pared 0 bases from V and 0 bases from J, leaving 9 bases between. The CDR3 DNA reads TGCGCCAGCAGCCAAGACCCCCAGAACTCCTACGAGCAGTACTTC. Its protein is CASSQDPQNSYEQYF.

V is TRBV23-1 and J is TRBJ1-5; D is unresolved. TRBV23-1 is reported as an ORF; its role is uncertain. Trimming cost V 4 bases and J 0 bases, with 13 bases left between them. The CDR3 runs 16 residues. The DNA for the CDR3 is TGCGCCAGCAGTCTTACAGCAGTCTATAGCAATCAGCCCCAGCATTTT. It yields the protein CASSLTAVYSNQPQHF.

The J gene is TRBJ1-1, the V gene TRBV4-3, with D unclear. Germline CDR1 is LGHNA and CDR2 is YSLEER. CDR3 length equals 15 residues. V was trimmed by 0 bases and J by 0 bases, leaving 8 bases between them. The CDR3 is CASSQDGGLNTEAFF. CDR3 sequence (DNA): TGCGCCAGCAGCCAAGATGGAGGGCTGAACACTGAAGCTTTCTTT.

The chain recombines TRBV27 with TRBJ2-7, with TRBD1 matching 8 bases. After removal of 4 bases from V and 3 bases from J, the junction contained 5 bases not matched to a gene. The CDR3 sequence is 14 residues long. Germline V CDR1 and CDR2: MNHEY, SMNVEV (reference sequence). For the CDR3, the DNA is TGTGCCAGCAGTTCCGATACAGGGGGCTACGAGCAGTACTTC. Translated, it gives CASSSDTGGYEQYF.

The sample holds one count of this clone. The V and J genes are TRBV18 and TRBJ2-7, with TRBD1 matching 7 bases. Germline V gives CDR1 KGHSH, CDR2 LQKENI. V was pared by 9 bases and J by 3 bases, with 17 bases of the junction left unmatched. This CDR3 region has 16 residues. CDR3 protein: CASWGMDRTGFYEQYF. CDR3 sequence (DNA): TGTGCCAGTTGGGGGATGGACCGGACAGGATTCTACGAGCAGTACTTC.

The rearrangement links TRBV15 to TRBJ1-5, with a tentative D call TRBD1 (6 bases). V dropped 0 bases and J dropped 0 bases, with 9 bases sitting between them. CDR1 and CDR2 (germline): LNHNV, YYDKDF (reference sequence). The CDR3 covers 16 residues. The CDR3 protein is CATSREGGDSNQPQHF. In DNA form, the CDR3 reads TGTGCCACCAGCAGAGAAGGGGGGGATAGCAATCAGCCCCAGCATTTT.

The sample holds one count of this clone. The chain recombines TRBV27 with TRBJ1-1, with TRBD1 matching 9 bases. This CDR3 is built from 15 residues. CDR1 is MNHEY and CDR2 is SMNVEV in the germline V gene (reference sequence). The ends lost 5 bases at V and 4 bases at J; junction bases unmatched: 8. CDR3: CASSPGQGGFTEAFF. The CDR3 region has the DNA TGTGCCAGCAGTCCGGGACAGGGAGGTTTCACTGAAGCTTTCTTT.

The genes are TRBV10-3 and TRBJ2-5; TRBD2 might be the D (5 bases). The CDR3 extends over 14 amino acids. Germline CDR1 reads ENHRY; CDR2 reads SYGVKD. V dropped 4 bases and J dropped 3 bases, with 12 bases sitting between them. This CDR3 is CAISGSGREETQYF. In DNA, the CDR3 is TGTGCCATCAGTGGAAGCGGTAGGGAAGAGACCCAGTACTTC.

The genes are TRBV7-2 and TRBJ2-7; TRBD2 matches 7 bases. V lost 5 bases and J lost 4; bases outside the gene matches: 11. CDR1 is SGHTA, CDR2 FQGNSA, per germline. The CDR3 contains 15 residues. The DNA for the CDR3 is TGTGCCAGCAGCCCTACAGGCGGGGGAGGTTACGAGCAGTACTTC. Protein sequence: CASSPTGGGGYEQYF.

The chain is built from TRBV19 and TRBJ2-1; D uncertain. This CDR3 contains 12 residues. Germline V gene sequence: CDR1 LNHDA, CDR2 SQIVND (reference sequence). Trimming removed 7 bases from V and 4 bases from J, with 8 bases in between. This CDR3 is CASNGLYNEQFF. In DNA form, the CDR3 reads TGTGCCAGTAACGGTCTGTACAATGAGCAGTTCTTC.